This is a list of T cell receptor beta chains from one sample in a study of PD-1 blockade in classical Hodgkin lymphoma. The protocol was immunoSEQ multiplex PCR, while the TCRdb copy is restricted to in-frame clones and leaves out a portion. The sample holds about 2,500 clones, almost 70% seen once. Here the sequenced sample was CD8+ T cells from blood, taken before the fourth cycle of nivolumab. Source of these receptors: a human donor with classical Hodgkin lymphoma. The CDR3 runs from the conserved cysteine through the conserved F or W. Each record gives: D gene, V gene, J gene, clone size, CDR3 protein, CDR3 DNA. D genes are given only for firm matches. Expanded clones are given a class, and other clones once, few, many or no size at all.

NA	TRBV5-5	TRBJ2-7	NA	CASSPGNEQYF	TGTGCCAGCAGCCCAGGGAACGAGCAGTACTTC
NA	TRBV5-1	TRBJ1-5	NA	CASSLVGGQPQHF	TGCGCCAGCAGCTTGGTTGGGGGACAGCCCCAGCATTTT
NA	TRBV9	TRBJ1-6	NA	CASSVGWQDSPLHF	TGTGCCAGCAGCGTAGGTTGGCAGGACTCACCCCTCCACTTT
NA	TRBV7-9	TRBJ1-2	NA	CASSAPRESNYGYTF	TGTGCCAGCAGCGCACCCAGGGAGTCCAACTATGGCTACACCTTC
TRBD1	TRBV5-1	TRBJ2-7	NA	CASSDGTGPYEQYF	TGCGCCAGCAGCGACGGGACAGGGCCCTACGAGCAGTACTTC
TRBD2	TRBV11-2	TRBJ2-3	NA	CASSLLPSSGRPGTQYF	TGTGCCAGCAGCTTACTCCCGTCTAGCGGGAGGCCTGGTACGCAGTATTTT
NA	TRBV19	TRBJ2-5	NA	CASSTGTFRGETQYF	TGTGCCAGTAGTACCGGGACTTTTAGGGGAGAGACCCAGTACTTC
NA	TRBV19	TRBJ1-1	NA	CASTPYGGVTEAFF	TGTGCCAGTACCCCATATGGGGGGGTTACTGAAGCTTTCTTT
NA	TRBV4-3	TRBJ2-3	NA	CASSQGPAPWGTDTQYF	TGCGCCAGCAGCCAAGGTCCGGCCCCTTGGGGCACAGATACGCAGTATTTT
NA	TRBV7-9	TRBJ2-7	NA	CASSLVPGISSYEQYF	TGTGCCAGCAGCTTAGTCCCAGGGATAAGCTCCTACGAGCAGTACTTC
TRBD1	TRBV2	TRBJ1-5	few	CASSDPGQPNVGNQPQHF	TGTGCCAGCAGTGATCCGGGACAGCCTAACGTGGGCAATCAGCCCCAGCATTTT
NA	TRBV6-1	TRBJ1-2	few	CASLKGANYGYTF	TGTGCCAGCCTCAAAGGGGCCAACTATGGCTACACCTTC
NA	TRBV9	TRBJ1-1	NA	CASSVAPGEAFF	TGTGCCAGCAGCGTGGCACCGGGGGAAGCTTTCTTT
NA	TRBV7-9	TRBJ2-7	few	CASSLGDGGYEQYF	TGTGCCAGCAGCTTAGGGGACGGCGGCTACGAGCAGTACTTC
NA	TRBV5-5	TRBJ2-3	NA	CASSLDRDTQYF	TGTGCCAGCAGCTTGGATCGAGATACGCAGTATTTT
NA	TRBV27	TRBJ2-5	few	CASSLRARVQETQYF	TGTGCCAGCAGCCTACGGGCTAGGGTTCAAGAGACCCAGTACTTC
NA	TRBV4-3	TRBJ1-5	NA	CASSLDSRRNQPQHF	TGCGCCAGCAGCCTCGACTCAAGGAGGAATCAGCCCCAGCATTTT
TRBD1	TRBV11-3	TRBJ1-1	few	CASSPERGHEAEAFF	TGTGCCAGCAGCCCGGAGAGGGGGCATGAGGCTGAAGCTTTCTTT
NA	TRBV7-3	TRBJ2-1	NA	CASSADSTYLEQFF	TGTGCCAGCAGCGCAGACTCCACATACCTTGAGCAGTTCTTC
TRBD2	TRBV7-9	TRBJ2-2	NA	CARQSGGNTGELFF	TGTGCCAGACAAAGCGGGGGGAACACCGGGGAGCTGTTTTTT